This entry lists 9 T cell receptor beta chains sequenced from one sample in a study of patients and donors after allogeneic stem cell transplantation (dated by TCRdb to the early 2020s). Libraries came from RT-PCR. The sequencing machine was a NextSeq 550. TCRdb reworked the public reads: Q25 trimming with fastp, MiXCR clone assembly, productive beta chains retained. Every distinct CDR3 protein forms one entry, paired with its most common genes and DNA. This sample holds more than 850,000 distinct CDR3 sequences; roughly 18% were observed only once. Roughly 6.4% of the sample comes from the top ten. Material: blood, either unsorted or a sorted T cell fraction (not recorded which). The origin of the receptors is a human donor who was either an allogeneic HSCT recipient or a stem cell or donor lymphocyte infusion donor (not recorded which). It is not recorded whose cells these are; they may come from a transplant donor.

This clonotype was counted at least ten times. The V call is TRBV6-1, the J call TRBJ1-2; tentatively, D is TRBD1 (5 bases). V was cut by 7 bases and J by 8 bases, with 17 bases left in between. This CDR3 region has 13 residues. Germline values: CDR1 MNHNS, CDR2 SASEGT. The CDR3 DNA follows: TGTGCCAGCATTGGGACGGAATCTCAGGGCTACACCTTC. It translates to CASIGTESQGYTF.

This clonotype has at least ten counts. The chain links TRBV5-1 to TRBJ2-7; tentatively, D is TRBD1 (6 bases). Trimming stripped 3 bases from V and 0 bases from J, with 19 bases between. The germline V gene has CDR1 SGHRS and CDR2 YFSETQ. This CDR3 has 17 amino acids. This CDR3 reads CASSSTLHRASSYEQYF. For the CDR3, the DNA is TGCGCCAGCAGCTCAACCTTACACAGGGCAAGCTCCTACGAGCAGTACTTC.

This clonotype was recorded a few times. This sequence joins TRBV9 and TRBJ1-1; 8 bases are a match to TRBD1. J was trimmed by 0 bases and V by 0 bases; bases with no gene match: 13. Germline values: CDR1 SGDLS, CDR2 YYNGEE. The CDR3 totals 19 residues. CDR3 sequence: CASSVAPGTGATMNTEAFF. The CDR3 DNA is TGTGCCAGCAGCGTAGCTCCCGGGACAGGAGCGACCATGAACACTGAAGCTTTCTTT.

This clonotype was picked up a small number of times. The rearrangement joins TRBV27 to TRBJ1-2, with 9 bases lining up with TRBD1. Germline V gene sequence: CDR1 MNHEY, CDR2 SMNVEV (reference sequence). This CDR3 comprises 13 residues. The V and J ends lost 3 bases and 6 bases, in that order; junction bases with no gene match: 2. The CDR3 protein is CASSFWTGDGYTF. The CDR3 coding sequence is TGTGCCAGCAGTTTTTGGACAGGGGATGGCTACACCTTC.

This clonotype was recorded a few times. The chain recombines TRBV4-3 with TRBJ2-7, with D perhaps matching TRBD1 (6 bases). This CDR3 has 18 residues. Germline lookup yields CDR1 LGHNA and CDR2 YSLEER. The V and J ends lost 0 bases and 3 bases respectively, with 21 bases between them. The chain's CDR3 is CASSQDAYYRDKDYEQYF. Written as DNA, the CDR3 is TGCGCCAGCAGCCAAGATGCGTATTATAGGGACAAGGACTACGAGCAGTACTTC.

This sequence joins TRBV4-1 and TRBJ2-7; no definite D call. This CDR3 has 12 residues. Germline CDR1 reads MGHRA; CDR2 reads YSYEKL. The V end lost 4 bases, the J end lost 8 bases, and 12 bases lay between the germline ends. DNA of the CDR3: TGCGCCAGCAGCCCCAACGGCCACCAGCAGTACTTC. This gives the protein CASSPNGHQQYF.

The V gene is TRBV20-1, the J gene TRBJ1-5; possibly TRBD1 for D (5 bases). The V gene's germline CDR1 is DFQATT and CDR2 SNEGSKA (reference sequence). The CDR3 consists of 15 residues. Trimming removed 5 bases from V and 6 bases from J, with 20 bases in between. CDR3 residues: CSAPRTGTRGQPQHF. The DNA for the CDR3 is TGCAGTGCTCCTAGGACGGGTACTAGGGGTCAGCCCCAGCATTTT.

The V call is TRBV12-3 or TRBV12-4, the J call TRBJ1-5; D call uncertain. Trimming left V 3 bases short and J 6 bases short, with 9 bases between. The CDR3 is 13 amino acids. The CDR3 spells CASSLSEGQPQHF. The DNA for the CDR3 is TGTGCCAGCAGTTTGAGTGAGGGTCAGCCCCAGCATTTT.

This clonotype was seen more than once but under ten times. The chain carries TRBV20-1 and TRBJ2-2; 10 bases line up with TRBD1. Germline V gene data show CDR1 as DFQATT and CDR2 as SNEGSKA (reference sequence). J gave up 8 bases and V 2 bases, and 14 bases lay outside the gene matches. This CDR3 spans 17 amino acids. The CDR3 is CSARSPQGQGFRGELFF. CDR3 nucleotide sequence: TGCAGTGCTAGATCCCCTCAGGGACAGGGGTTTAGAGGGGAGCTGTTTTTT.